The 3 T cell receptor beta chains given below trace back to one sample, sequenced in a study of control samples from healthy donors and cancer patients. The protocol was immunoSEQ multiplex PCR, while the TCRdb copy is restricted to in-frame clones and leaves out a portion. The sample has about 180,000 clones; 90% to 95% are singletons. Material for sequencing was blood. The receptors derive from a man aged 30 to 45 in good health.

V is TRBV11-2 and J is TRBJ1-1; TRBD1 is a possible D gene (6 bases). Germline V gene lookup returns CDR1 SGHAT and CDR2 FQNNGV. The germline V and J ends were trimmed by 6 bases and 1 base, with 12 bases remaining between them. The CDR3 runs to 14 residues. The CDR3 loop reads CASRLTGKNTEAFF. The CDR3 bases are TGTGCCAGCAGGCTAACAGGGAAGAACACTGAAGCTTTCTTT.

Of note for this clone: The same CDR3 can be traced to other DNA sequences in this sample. The J gene is TRBJ1-5, the V gene TRBV5-1; a possible D gene is TRBD1 (5 bases). The V end was cut by 0 bases, the J end by 1 base, with 8 bases between. Germline V gives CDR1 SGHRS, CDR2 YFSETQ. The CDR3 loop spans 15 amino acids. CDR3 DNA: TGCGCCAGCAGCTTGGCGGGGGGGAGCAATCAGCCCCAGCATTTT. Translated, it gives CASSLAGGSNQPQHF.

Points on this clone: This CDR3 is also generated by other DNA sequences in the sample. This chain links TRBV11-2 with TRBJ1-1; TRBD1 might be the D (6 bases). This CDR3 spans 12 amino acids. The germline CDR1 and CDR2 sequences are SGHAT and FQNNGV. V was pared by 4 bases and J by 5 bases, with 8 bases between. Here the CDR3 DNA reads TGTGCCAGCAGCTCCAGGGGAACTGAAGCTTTCTTT. Translating it yields CASSSRGTEAFF. Full variable domain (missing parts from reference TRBV11-2 and TRBJ1-1): EAGVAQSPRYKIIEKRQSVAFWCNPISGHATLYWYQQILGQGPKLLIQFQNNGVVDDSQLPKDRFSAERLKGVDSTLKIQPAKLEDSAVYLCASSSRGTEAFFGQGTRLTVV.